The present T cell receptor beta chain was sequenced within a study of shared clonotypes between healthy human individuals. The germline V gene has CDR1 SGDLS and CDR2 YYNGEE. The CDR3 loop spans 17 amino acids. Trimming cost V 4 bases and J 3 bases, with 19 bases left between them. As regards this clone: Its cognate antigen is unknown. A much larger clone differs by one base, so this may be a read error. Other DNA sequences within the sample encode an identical CDR3.

Whole-study findings and limits: Blood alone was sampled, and tissue repertoires likely differ.

Unsorted samples, those not sorted, used roughly 87 million PBMCs for genomic DNA. Deep was the level used in running the assay. Using ten immunoSEQ deep assay plates, investigators sequenced unsorted PBMC DNA. This table comes from immunoSEQ multiplex PCR, and its TCRdb copy is limited to in-frame clones, with some not included. Here the sample spans 470,000 or so clones, 81% being singletons. Sequencing used PBMCs. The chain links TRBV9 to TRBJ2-2; either TRBD1 or TRBD2 may supply D (5 bases each). The receptor was isolated from a woman aged 40-49 years in good health. Some clones in this sample may be carry-over from other donors' samples. CDR3 amino acids: CASSSPRGYTDTGELFF. DNA of the CDR3: TGTGCCAGCAGCTCTCCGAGGGGTTACACAGACACCGGGGAGCTGTTTTTT.